A selection of T cell receptor beta chains follows, all from one sample in a study of blood T cell repertoires in COVID-19. Clones were read by immunoSEQ multiplex PCR, and TCRdb kept only the in-frame ones, dropping some. This table holds around 170,000 clones, roughly 90% found once. Source material: peripheral blood. The receptors stem from a man in his fifties or sixties with acute or convalescent COVID-19. Each CDR3 is given with its conserved first and last residue. A D gene is named only where the DNA matches it firmly. Size values are once, few and many counts, or a class for expanded clones, and some rows have none.

V	D	size	length	J	CDR3	DNA
TRBV10-3	NA	NA	15	TRBJ1-1	CAISESTGMNTEAFF	TGTGCCATCAGTGAGTCCACGGGGATGAACACTGAAGCTTTCTTT
TRBV19	TRBD1	NA	14	TRBJ1-5	CASRTGSGNQPQHF	TGTGCCAGTAGGACAGGGTCGGGCAATCAGCCCCAGCATTTT
TRBV29-1	NA	NA	15	TRBJ2-2	CSVERVARPPGELFF	TGCAGCGTTGAAAGGGTAGCGCGTCCCCCCGGGGAGCTGTTTTTT
TRBV5-1	NA	NA	15	TRBJ1-2	CASSLGGTISYGYTF	TGCGCCAGCAGCCTGGGGGGGACAATTTCCTATGGCTACACCTTC
TRBV9	NA	NA	16	TRBJ2-6	CASSVRRDSGANVLTF	TGTGCCAGCAGCGTCCGGAGAGACTCTGGGGCCAACGTCCTGACTTTC
TRBV30	TRBD1	few	13	TRBJ2-7	CAWSHTGGYEQYF	TGTGCCTGGAGTCATACAGGGGGTTACGAGCAGTACTTC
TRBV4-3	NA	NA	15	TRBJ1-1	CASSQGRYRNTEAFF	TGCGCCAGCAGCCAAGGCAGGTATAGGAACACTGAAGCTTTCTTT
TRBV12-3/TRBV12-4	NA	NA	13	TRBJ1-2	CASSLGSTYGYTF	TGTGCCAGCAGTTTGGGCAGCACCTATGGCTACACCTTC
TRBV5-1	NA	NA	14	TRBJ2-1	CASSLEVVQDEQFF	TGCGCCAGCAGCTTGGAAGTCGTGCAGGATGAGCAGTTCTTC
TRBV27	TRBD1	NA	14	TRBJ1-3	CASSATGGGNTIYF	TGTGCCAGCAGTGCCACAGGGGGAGGAAACACCATATATTTT
TRBV28	TRBD1	NA	14	TRBJ1-2	CASSSQGQGTGYTF	TGTGCCAGCAGTTCACAGGGACAGGGTACTGGCTACACCTTC
TRBV28	NA	NA	14	TRBJ1-5	CASSLGGFHQPQHF	TGTGCCAGCAGCCTGGGGGGGTTTCATCAGCCCCAGCATTTT
TRBV5-4	NA	few	16	TRBJ2-7	CASSLNRQELSYEQYF	TGTGCCAGCAGCCTGAACCGGCAGGAACTTTCCTACGAGCAGTACTTC
TRBV11-3	TRBD2	few	13	TRBJ2-7	CASSLGLAGGKTF	TGTGCCAGCAGCTTAGGCCTAGCGGGAGGAAAGACCTTC
TRBV29-1	NA	NA	14	TRBJ2-7	CSVEGSEVSYEQYF	TGCAGCGTTGAAGGGTCAGAAGTCTCCTACGAGCAGTACTTC
TRBV13	TRBD1	NA	14	TRBJ2-3	CASSSTGGTDTQYF	TGTGCCAGCAGCTCGACAGGGGGCACAGATACGCAGTATTTT
TRBV27	NA	NA	15	TRBJ2-4	CASSFGGLAKNIQYF	TGTGCCAGCAGTTTTGGGGGACTAGCCAAAAACATTCAGTACTTC
TRBV5-5	TRBD2	NA	17	TRBJ2-1	CASTGGSREVSYNEQFF	TGTGCCAGCACCGGCGGGTCCCGGGAGGTTTCCTACAATGAGCAGTTCTTC
TRBV5-1	NA	once	13	TRBJ1-2	CASSPTGNYGYTF	TGCGCCAGCAGCCCAACAGGGAACTATGGCTACACCTTC
TRBV11-3	NA	NA	16	TRBJ1-3	CASSLVLSYSGNTIYF	TGTGCCAGCAGCTTAGTGCTGAGCTACTCTGGAAACACCATATATTTT
TRBV29-1	TRBD1	NA	16	TRBJ1-2	CSVVKVTGGLFYGYTF	TGCAGCGTTGTTAAGGTTACAGGGGGCTTATTCTATGGCTACACCTTC
TRBV6-6	NA	NA	15	TRBJ2-6	CASSPTGSGANVLTF	TGTGCCAGCAGCCCGACGGGCTCTGGGGCCAACGTCCTGACTTTC
TRBV10-3	TRBD1	NA	14	TRBJ2-1	CAISEGQGRDEQFF	TGTGCCATCAGTGAGGGACAGGGTCGGGATGAGCAGTTCTTC
TRBV5-6	NA	NA	14	TRBJ1-1	CASSLRVMNTEAFF	TGTGCCAGCAGCTTGAGAGTTATGAACACTGAAGCTTTCTTT
TRBV18	NA	NA	12	TRBJ1-2	CASSTNNYGYTF	TGTGCCAGCTCAACTAACAACTATGGCTACACCTTC
TRBV11-2	TRBD1	once	17	TRBJ2-7	CASSFIGTGVDPYEQYF	TGTGCCAGCAGCTTTATCGGGACAGGGGTCGACCCCTACGAGCAGTACTTC
TRBV12-5	TRBD1	NA	13	TRBJ1-5	CASGRTGNEPQHF	TGTGCTAGTGGTCGGACAGGGAACGAGCCCCAGCATTTT
TRBV5-1	TRBD2	NA	15	TRBJ2-3	CASRLAGGYTDTQYF	TGCGCCAGTAGACTAGCGGGGGGTTACACAGATACGCAGTATTTT
TRBV2	NA	once	12	TRBJ1-2	CASRYEIGGYTF	TGTGCCAGCCGCTATGAGATCGGTGGCTACACCTTC
TRBV5-1	NA	NA	13	TRBJ1-2	CASSFRQNYGYTF	TGCGCCAGCAGCTTCAGGCAGAATTATGGCTACACCTTC
TRBV9	NA	NA	18	TRBJ1-3	CASSGNRAGLQDGNTIYF	TGTGCCAGCAGCGGAAACAGGGCAGGGCTCCAGGATGGAAACACCATATATTTT
TRBV9	TRBD2	NA	17	TRBJ2-1	CASSQPRERGATNEQFF	TGTGCCAGCAGCCAACCCCGAGAGCGGGGGGCGACAAATGAGCAGTTCTTC
TRBV24-1	NA	NA	14	TRBJ2-2	CATSDFEGPEELFF	TGTGCCACCAGTGATTTCGAGGGTCCGGAGGAGCTGTTTTTT
TRBV18	NA	NA	13	TRBJ2-1	CASSPGTDNEQFF	TGTGCCAGCTCTCCCGGTACCGACAATGAGCAGTTCTTC
TRBV5-1	TRBD2	NA	16	TRBJ2-1	CASSQLTSGLNNEQFF	TGCGCCAGCAGCCAATTGACTAGCGGGTTGAACAATGAGCAGTTCTTC
TRBV15	NA	NA	12	TRBJ1-4	CATSRSAGKLFF	TGTGCCACCAGCAGGTCCGCCGGAAAACTGTTTTTT
TRBV5-1	NA	NA	14	TRBJ2-2	CASTWVGDTGELFF	TGCGCCAGCACCTGGGTAGGGGACACCGGGGAGCTGTTTTTT
TRBV2	NA	NA	11	TRBJ1-1	CASRRESEAFF	TGTGCCAGCCGTAGGGAGTCCGAAGCTTTCTTT
TRBV29-1	TRBD1	NA	15	TRBJ1-2	CSVVVEGAFHYGYTF	TGCAGCGTTGTTGTGGAGGGGGCGTTTCACTATGGCTACACCTTC
TRBV5-5	NA	NA	16	TRBJ1-5	CASSPSGGALNQPQHF	TGTGCCAGCAGCCCCTCAGGTGGGGCTTTGAATCAGCCCCAGCATTTT
TRBV19	NA	once	13	TRBJ1-5	CASGWASNQPQHF	TGTGCCAGTGGGTGGGCTAGCAATCAGCCCCAGCATTTT
TRBV30	TRBD1	NA	15	TRBJ1-2	CAWSVQGQGINGYTF	TGTGCCTGGAGTGTACAGGGACAGGGAATTAATGGCTACACCTTC
TRBV19	TRBD1	NA	16	TRBJ1-6	CASSRGQGGHNSPLHF	TGTGCCAGTAGTAGAGGACAGGGGGGGCATAATTCACCCCTCCACTTT
TRBV3-1/TRBV3-2	NA	once	12	TRBJ1-3	CASSPRGDTIYF	TGTGCCAGCAGCCCACGGGGGGACACCATATATTTT
TRBV5-3	NA	NA	18	TRBJ1-1	CARITNLGPKRGGTEAFF	TGTGCCAGAATCACTAACTTAGGACCAAAAAGGGGAGGCACTGAAGCTTTCTTT
TRBV3-1/TRBV3-2	NA	NA	14	TRBJ1-4	CASSPRWSNEKLFF	TGTGCCAGCAGCCCTCGGTGGTCTAATGAAAAACTGTTTTTT
TRBV6-6	TRBD1	NA	15	TRBJ1-4	CASINRGQGGEKLFF	TGTGCCAGCATCAACCGGGGGCAGGGGGGAGAAAAACTGTTTTTT
TRBV24-1	TRBD1	NA	16	TRBJ2-3	CATSDPRDRATDTQYF	TGTGCCACCAGTGATCCCCGGGACAGGGCTACAGATACGCAGTATTTT
TRBV18	TRBD1	NA	15	TRBJ1-5	CASSPQQGARQPQHF	TGTGCCAGCTCACCACAACAGGGGGCTCGACAGCCCCAGCATTTT
TRBV27	TRBD1	NA	14	TRBJ1-2	CASSFRTGEAGYTF	TGTGCCAGCAGTTTCCGGACAGGAGAAGCTGGCTACACCTTC
TRBV5-5	TRBD1	NA	15	TRBJ2-7	CASSLNRGLTYEQYF	TGTGCCAGCAGCTTGAACAGGGGGCTTACCTACGAGCAGTACTTC
TRBV2	NA	NA	15	TRBJ1-5	CASSERGDTDQPQHF	TGTGCCAGCAGTGAAAGAGGGGACACCGATCAGCCCCAGCATTTT